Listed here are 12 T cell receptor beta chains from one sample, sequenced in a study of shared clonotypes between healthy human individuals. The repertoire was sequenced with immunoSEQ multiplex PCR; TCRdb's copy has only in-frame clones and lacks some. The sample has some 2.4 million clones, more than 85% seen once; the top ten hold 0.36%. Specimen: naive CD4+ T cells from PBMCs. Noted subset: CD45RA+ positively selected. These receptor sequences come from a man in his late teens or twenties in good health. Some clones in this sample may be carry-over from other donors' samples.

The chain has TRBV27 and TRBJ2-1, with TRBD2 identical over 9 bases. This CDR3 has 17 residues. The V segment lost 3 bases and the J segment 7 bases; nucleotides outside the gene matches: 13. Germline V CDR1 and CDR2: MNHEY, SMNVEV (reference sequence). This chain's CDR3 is CASSLGLAGNGVNEQFF. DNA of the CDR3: TGTGCCAGCAGTTTGGGGCTAGCGGGGAATGGAGTGAATGAGCAGTTCTTC.

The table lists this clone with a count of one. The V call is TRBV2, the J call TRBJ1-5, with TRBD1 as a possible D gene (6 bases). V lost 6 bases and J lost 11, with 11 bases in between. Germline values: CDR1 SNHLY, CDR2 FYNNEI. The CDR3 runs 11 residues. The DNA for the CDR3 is TGTGCCAGCAGGGGGACAACCGCCCAGCATTTT. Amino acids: CASRGTTAQHF.

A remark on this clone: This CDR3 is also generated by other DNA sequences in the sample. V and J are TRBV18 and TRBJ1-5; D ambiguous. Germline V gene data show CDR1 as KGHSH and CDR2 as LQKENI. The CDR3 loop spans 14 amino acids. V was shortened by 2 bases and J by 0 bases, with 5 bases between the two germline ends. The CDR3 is CASSPGDSNQPQHF. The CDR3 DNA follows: TGTGCCAGCTCACCAGGAGATAGCAATCAGCCCCAGCATTTT.

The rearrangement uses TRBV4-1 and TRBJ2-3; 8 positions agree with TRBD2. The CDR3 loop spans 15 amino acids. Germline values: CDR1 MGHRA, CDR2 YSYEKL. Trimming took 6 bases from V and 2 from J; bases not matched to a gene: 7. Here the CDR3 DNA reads TGCGCCAGCAGATTTAGCGGGACGAACACAGATACGCAGTATTTT. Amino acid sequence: CASRFSGTNTDTQYF.

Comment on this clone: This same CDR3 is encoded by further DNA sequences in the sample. Here the CDR3 DNA reads TGTGCCAGCTCGCCGGGACAGGGGGCATCCGGGGCCAACGTCCTGACTTTC. Translation: CASSPGQGASGANVLTF. This chain uses TRBV18 with TRBJ2-6; TRBD1 agrees at 12 bases. The CDR3 is 17 amino acids. Losses at the gene ends were 6 bases for V and 4 bases for J; bases not matched to a gene: 7. The germline gives CDR1 KGHSH, CDR2 LQKENI.

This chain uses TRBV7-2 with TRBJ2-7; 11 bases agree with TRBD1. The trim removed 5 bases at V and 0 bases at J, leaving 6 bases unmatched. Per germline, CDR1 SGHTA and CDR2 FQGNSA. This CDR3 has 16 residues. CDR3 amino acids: CASSNGQGAFSYEQYF. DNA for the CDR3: TGTGCCAGCAGCAACGGACAGGGGGCTTTCTCCTACGAGCAGTACTTC.

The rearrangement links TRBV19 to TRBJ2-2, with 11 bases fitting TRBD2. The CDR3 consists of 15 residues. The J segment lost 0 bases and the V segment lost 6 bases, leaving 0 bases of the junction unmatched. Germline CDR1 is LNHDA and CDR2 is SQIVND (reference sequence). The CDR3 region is CASRGLAANTGELFF. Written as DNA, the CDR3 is TGTGCCAGTAGGGGACTAGCGGCGAACACCGGGGAGCTGTTTTTT. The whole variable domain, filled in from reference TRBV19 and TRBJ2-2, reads DGGITQSPKYLFRKEGQNVTLSCEQNLNHDAMYWYRQDPGQGLRLIYYSQIVNDFQKGDIAEGYSVSREKKESFPLTVTSAQKNPTAFYLCASRGLAANTGELFFGEGSRLTVL.

In nucleotides, the CDR3 is TGTGCCTGGAGTTTTAGGGGACAGCTACACCCTGGGGAGCTGTTTTTT. Its translation: CAWSFRGQLHPGELFF. V usage is TRBV30 and J usage is TRBJ2-2; 7 positions agree with TRBD1. Losses at the gene ends were 2 bases for V and 8 bases for J; bases not matched to a gene: 14. The CDR3 sequence is 16 residues long. CDR1 is GTSNPN, CDR2 SVGIG, per germline (reference sequence).

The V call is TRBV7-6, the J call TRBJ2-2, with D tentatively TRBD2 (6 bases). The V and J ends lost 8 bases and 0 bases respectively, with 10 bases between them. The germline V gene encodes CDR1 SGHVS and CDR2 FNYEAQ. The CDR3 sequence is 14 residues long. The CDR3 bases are TGTGCCAGCGCGAGACTAGCGAACACCGGGGAGCTGTTTTTT. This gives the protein CASARLANTGELFF. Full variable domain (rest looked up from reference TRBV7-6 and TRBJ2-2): GAGVSQSPRYKVTKRGQDVALRCDPISGHVSLYWYRQALGQGPEFLTYFNYEAQQDKSGLPNDRFSAERPEGSISTLTIQRTEQRDSAMYRCASARLANTGELFFGEGSRLTVL.

The CDR3 loop reads CASTPTVSGANVLTF. CDR3 DNA: TGTGCCAGCACTCCGACAGTATCTGGGGCCAACGTCCTGACTTTC. The chain links TRBV2 to TRBJ2-6; the D gene is possibly TRBD1 (5 bases). In germline, CDR1 is SNHLY, CDR2 FYNNEI. Deletions cut 7 bases from V and 1 base from J, with 11 bases between. The CDR3 is made up of 15 amino acids.

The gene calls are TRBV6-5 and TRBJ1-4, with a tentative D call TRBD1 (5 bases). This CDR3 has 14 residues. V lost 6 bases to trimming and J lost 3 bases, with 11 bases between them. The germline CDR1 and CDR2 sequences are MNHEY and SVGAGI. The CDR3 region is CASSSNRPNEKLFF. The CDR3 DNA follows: TGTGCCAGCAGCTCGAACAGGCCTAATGAAAAACTGTTTTTT.

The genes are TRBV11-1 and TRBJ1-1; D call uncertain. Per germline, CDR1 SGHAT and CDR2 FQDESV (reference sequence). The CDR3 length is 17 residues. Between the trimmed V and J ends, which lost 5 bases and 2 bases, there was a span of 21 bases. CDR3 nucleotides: TGTGCCAGCAGCCCCGCGTGGCCCCAACTAGGTAACACTGAAGCTTTCTTT. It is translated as CASSPAWPQLGNTEAFF.